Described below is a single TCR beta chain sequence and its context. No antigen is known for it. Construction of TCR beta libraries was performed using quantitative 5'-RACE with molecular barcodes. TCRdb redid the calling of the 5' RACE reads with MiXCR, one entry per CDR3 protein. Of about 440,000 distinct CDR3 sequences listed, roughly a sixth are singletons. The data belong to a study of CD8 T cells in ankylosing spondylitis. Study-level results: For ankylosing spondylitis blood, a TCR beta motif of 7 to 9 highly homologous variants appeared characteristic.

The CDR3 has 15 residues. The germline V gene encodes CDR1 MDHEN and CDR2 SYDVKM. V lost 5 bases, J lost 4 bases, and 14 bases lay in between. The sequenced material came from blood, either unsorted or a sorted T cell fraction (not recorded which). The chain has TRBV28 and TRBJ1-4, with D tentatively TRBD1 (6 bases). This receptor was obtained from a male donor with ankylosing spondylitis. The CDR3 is CASSPRGRGNEKLFF. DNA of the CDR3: TGTGCCAGCAGTCCCCGGGGCAGGGGTAATGAAAAACTGTTTTTT.